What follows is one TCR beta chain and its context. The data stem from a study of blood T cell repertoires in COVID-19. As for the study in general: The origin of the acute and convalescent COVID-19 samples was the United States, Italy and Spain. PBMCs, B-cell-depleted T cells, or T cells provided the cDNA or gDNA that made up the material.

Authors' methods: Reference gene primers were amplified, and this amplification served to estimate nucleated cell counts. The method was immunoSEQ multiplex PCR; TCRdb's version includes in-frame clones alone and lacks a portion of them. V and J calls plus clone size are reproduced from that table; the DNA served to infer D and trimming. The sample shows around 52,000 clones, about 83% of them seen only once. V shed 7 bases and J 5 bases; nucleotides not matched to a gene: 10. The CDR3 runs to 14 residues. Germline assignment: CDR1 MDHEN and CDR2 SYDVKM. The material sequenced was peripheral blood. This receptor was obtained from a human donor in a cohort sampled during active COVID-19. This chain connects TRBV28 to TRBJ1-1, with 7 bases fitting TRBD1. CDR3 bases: TGTGCCAGCAACGAAGGGGGCGCATGGACTGAAGCTTTCTTT. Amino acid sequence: CASNEGGAWTEAFF.